The sequence of this T cell receptor (beta chain) was determined in a study of CD8+CD57+ T cells in acquired aplastic anemia. Study as a whole: Quantities of DNA derived from sorted CD4+ and CD8+ cells averaged roughly 3 ug. Study-wide results and limits: No significant difference in CD8+ Simpson's diversity was found between patients and controls. Patients had around 30 CD8+ CDR3 sequences in common with controls (the shared set).

Regarding this clonotype: Its antigen remains unidentified.

Germline V lookup: CDR1 KGHDR, CDR2 SFDVKD. J gave up 4 bases and V 4 bases, and 7 bases lay outside the gene matches. CDR3 length: 16 residues. CD8+CD57+ cell expansion had been shown by flow cytometry in patients chosen for sequencing. Blood came from patients not yet given any therapy. Profiles of TCR beta VDJ and CDR3 were generated from a genomic DNA template. From the reads, TCRdb called clonotypes with MiXCR, one entry per CDR3 protein. The data show about 160,000 distinct CDR3 sequences, around half seen once. Sequencing was carried out using sorted CD4+, CD8+, or CD8+CD57+ T cells (not recorded which) from PBMCs. The sequence derives from a human donor with aplastic anemia. The gene calls are TRBV24-1 and TRBJ2-5; 11 nucleotides match TRBD1. The CDR3 nucleotides read TGTGCCACCAGTGACTGGACAGGGGGCGCAGGAGAGACCCAGTACTTC. Its protein is CATSDWTGGAGETQYF.